Below are 30 T cell receptor beta chains sequenced from a single sample in a study of T cell responses to AZD1222 COVID-19 vaccine. Some clones are missing from TCRdb's copy, which holds only in-frame ones; the method was immunoSEQ multiplex PCR. The table has roughly 150,000 clones, roughly 88% seen once. Sample: peripheral blood, taken on day 0 of AZD1222 vaccination. The receptors come from an adult in good health.

The gene calls are TRBV28 and TRBJ1-5, with TRBD1 as a possible D gene (6 bases). Trimming took off 8 bases at V and 2 bases at J, with 22 bases between the two ends. This CDR3 has 17 residues. Germline CDR1 and CDR2: MDHEN and SYDVKM. CDR3 DNA sequence: TGTGCCAGCGACCGCGGGGGCGCAGGGATCGGCAATCAGCCCCAGCATTTT. It specifies CASDRGGAGIGNQPQHF.

The sample holds a few counts of this clone. The gene calls are TRBV19 and TRBJ2-7; weak D call: TRBD2 (5 bases). Germline CDR1 reads LNHDA; CDR2 reads SQIVND (reference sequence). V was pared by 6 bases and J by 3 bases, with 6 bases between. This CDR3 contains 11 residues. The CDR3 loop reads CASRSGYEQYF. The CDR3 DNA reads TGTGCCAGTAGGAGCGGCTACGAGCAGTACTTC.

The chain employs TRBV13 and TRBJ2-3; tentatively, D is TRBD2 (5 bases). The length of the CDR3 is 15 residues. Germline-derived CDR1 and CDR2 are PRHDT and FYEKMQ (reference sequence). V was pared by 5 bases and J by 1 base, with 13 bases between. The CDR3: CASSRLKRGTDTQYF. The CDR3 DNA reads TGTGCCAGCAGCCGCCTAAAGAGGGGCACAGATACGCAGTATTTT.

J is TRBJ2-3 and V is TRBV19, with a tentative D call TRBD2 (5 bases). V was pared by 0 bases and J by 8 bases, with 12 bases between. Germline loops: CDR1 LNHDA, CDR2 SQIVND (reference sequence). The CDR3 sequence is 14 residues long. CDR3 sequence reads: CASSIDLGRVTQYF. DNA for the CDR3: TGTGCCAGTAGTATAGATCTGGGGAGAGTTACGCAGTATTTT.

This clone showed up just a few times. The V call is TRBV6-5, the J call TRBJ2-1; D might be TRBD1 or TRBD2, each matching 6 bases. V was trimmed by 6 bases and J by 6 bases, leaving 18 bases between them. CDR1 is MNHEY and CDR2 is SVGAGI in the germline V gene. The CDR3 is made up of 15 amino acids. As DNA, the CDR3 is TGTGCCAGCAGGCGGGGCAGGGGTTCGGTCAATGAGCAGTTCTTC. This codes for CASRRGRGSVNEQFF.

The chain links TRBV7-2 to TRBJ1-2; D is possibly TRBD1 (6 bases). Looked up from germline, CDR1 is SGHTA and CDR2 is FQGNSA. This CDR3 has 13 amino acids. V lost 5 bases to trimming and J lost 2 bases, with 9 bases between them. The CDR3 is CASSHGTNYGYTF. The CDR3 nucleotides are TGTGCCAGCAGCCACGGGACAAACTATGGCTACACCTTC.

This sequence joins TRBV7-2 and TRBJ2-2, with 13 bases fitting TRBD2. Germline lookup yields CDR1 SGHTA and CDR2 FQGNSA. V shed 4 bases, J shed 3 bases, and the junction held 2 bases outside the gene matches. The CDR3 extends over 16 amino acids. The CDR3, as DNA: TGTGCCAGCAGCTCACTAGCGGGAGGGTACACCGGGGAGCTGTTTTTT. Amino acid sequence: CASSSLAGGYTGELFF.

The V and J genes are TRBV5-1 and TRBJ1-6; no definite D call. This CDR3 contains 13 residues. V dropped 0 bases and J dropped 6 bases, with 4 bases sitting between them. Germline CDR1 reads SGHRS; CDR2 reads YFSETQ. The CDR3 sequence: CASSLELNSPLHF. The DNA of the CDR3 is TGCGCCAGCAGCTTGGAACTTAATTCACCCCTCCACTTT.

The rearrangement uses TRBV27 and TRBJ2-3, with D possibly being TRBD2 (5 bases). The CDR3 is 15 residues long. V was pared by 0 bases and J by 2 bases, with 9 bases between. CDR1 is MNHEY and CDR2 is SMNVEV in the germline V gene (reference sequence). CDR3 sequence reads: CASSLSWGDTDTQYF. The CDR3 DNA reads as TGTGCCAGCAGTTTATCGTGGGGAGACACAGATACGCAGTATTTT.

The chain is built from TRBV28 and TRBJ1-1; D is ambiguous. This CDR3 contains 14 residues. With 1 base removed from V and 4 bases from J, the gap between germline ends came to 10 bases. Looked up from germline, CDR1 is MDHEN and CDR2 is SYDVKM. CDR3 DNA: TGTGCCAGCAGTTTATTAGGGATGTTCACTGAAGCTTTCTTT. Residues: CASSLLGMFTEAFF.

The chain couples TRBV5-1 to TRBJ1-2; no reliable D call. This CDR3 region has 14 residues. V gave up 2 bases and J gave up 9 bases, with 17 bases separating them. The germline CDR1 and CDR2 sequences are SGHRS and YFSETQ. The CDR3 region is CASSFEADGLSYTF. The CDR3 region has the DNA TGCGCCAGCAGCTTTGAAGCGGACGGCTTAAGCTACACCTTC.

The CDR3, as DNA: TGCGCCAGCAGTGACCTTCGGGGCGACGAGCAGTACTTC. This gives the protein CASSDLRGDEQYF. V is TRBV5-1 and J is TRBJ2-7; D may be TRBD1 or TRBD2 (5 bases each). Per germline, CDR1 SGHRS and CDR2 YFSETQ. This CDR3 has 13 amino acids. V lost 5 bases, J lost 5 bases, and 14 bases lay in between. Using reference TRBV5-1 and TRBJ2-7 for the parts outside the CDR3, the full variable domain is KAGVTQTPRYLIKTRGQQVTLSCSPISGHRSVSWYQQTPGQGLQFLFEYFSETQRNKGNFPGRFSGRQFSNSRSEMNVSTLELGDSALYLCASSDLRGDEQYFGPGTRLTVT.

This sequence joins TRBV7-2 and TRBJ2-7; tentative D call: TRBD2 (6 bases). The CDR3 consists of 16 residues. Germline V gene sequence: CDR1 SGHTA, CDR2 FQGNSA. With 4 bases removed from V and 0 bases from J, the gap between germline ends came to 16 bases. CDR3 nucleotides: TGTGCCAGCAGCTCGCGTTGGCGGGGCACCTCCTACGAGCAGTACTTC. Translating it yields CASSSRWRGTSYEQYF.

The genes are TRBV27 and TRBJ2-1; TRBD1 matches 8 bases. J gave up 7 bases and V 6 bases, and 2 bases lay outside the gene matches. In germline, CDR1 is MNHEY, CDR2 SMNVEV (reference sequence). The CDR3 extends over 12 amino acids. The DNA of the CDR3 is TGTGCCAGCAGGACAGGGGCGAATGAGCAGTTCTTC. Translation gives CASRTGANEQFF.

The rearrangement links TRBV2 to TRBJ1-2; the D is unclear. There are 10 residues in the CDR3. Trimming shortened V by 9 bases and J by 6 bases, and 8 bases separated the two germline ends. Germline V CDR1 and CDR2: SNHLY, FYNNEI. This chain's CDR3 is CARTADGYTF. Here the CDR3 DNA reads TGTGCCAGGACGGCCGATGGCTACACCTTC.

The rearrangement uses TRBV3-1 (or the pseudogene TRBV3-2) and TRBJ2-1; no firm D call. The CDR3 consists of 15 residues. The V end lost 4 bases, the J end lost 4 bases, and 14 bases lay between the germline ends. Germline V lookup: CDR1 LGHDT, CDR2 YNNKEL (reference sequence). The CDR3 protein is CASSRAGGSYNEQFF. CDR3 in DNA: TGTGCCAGCAGCCGTGCTGGTGGTTCTTACAATGAGCAGTTCTTC.

The genes are TRBV7-2 and TRBJ2-7; D perhaps matches TRBD2 (6 bases). The germline V and J ends were trimmed by 5 bases and 2 bases, with 13 bases remaining between them. CDR1 and CDR2 from the germline V gene are SGHTA and FQGNSA. The CDR3 contains 14 residues. The CDR3 sequence is CASSPRGTPYEQYF. The CDR3 DNA is TGTGCCAGCAGCCCGCGGGGTACTCCCTACGAGCAGTACTTC.

This clone showed up just a few times. The chain has TRBV24-1 and TRBJ1-2; D unclear. The CDR3 spans 12 residues. V lost 3 bases, J lost 8 bases, and 9 bases lay in between. CDR1 KGHDR and CDR2 SFDVKD come from the germline V gene. The CDR3 protein is CATSDALGGYTF. In DNA form, the CDR3 reads TGTGCCACCAGTGATGCCCTAGGAGGCTACACCTTC.

CDR3 sequence: CASSPKAYSGTQYF. The CDR3 coding sequence is TGTGCCAGCAGCCCTAAGGCCTACTCTGGGACCCAGTACTTC. The chain couples TRBV28 to TRBJ2-5; no reliable D call. CDR3 length equals 14 residues. V was trimmed by 6 bases and J by 7 bases, leaving 18 bases between them. Germline V gene data show CDR1 as MDHEN and CDR2 as SYDVKM.

CDR3 nucleotide sequence: TGCGCCAGCAGCCAAGATTGGAACCTCCTCTCGGATGAGCAGTTCTTC. Protein sequence: CASSQDWNLLSDEQFF. The gene calls are TRBV4-3 and TRBJ2-1; D not certain. This CDR3 is built from 16 residues. The germline V and J ends were trimmed by 0 bases and 8 bases, with 17 bases remaining between them. Germline CDR1 and CDR2: LGHNA and YSLEER.

The rearrangement joins TRBV6-1 to TRBJ1-2; D remains unclear. The CDR3 length is 15 residues. V was pared by 3 bases and J by 7 bases, with 18 bases between. In germline, CDR1 is MNHNS, CDR2 SASEGT. The CDR3 nucleotides read TGTGCCAGCAGTGAGCGAAGCACTTGGAAAGGTGGCTACACCTTC. Its translation: CASSERSTWKGGYTF.

The chain recombines TRBV25-1 with TRBJ1-5, with D perhaps matching TRBD1 (6 bases). The CDR3 sequence is 14 residues long. CDR1 is MGHDK and CDR2 is SYGVNS in the germline V gene. Trimming shortened V by 7 bases and J by 5 bases, and 15 bases separated the two germline ends. The CDR3 nucleotides are TGTGCCAGCACCGAACCGGGACACGATCAGCCCCAGCATTTT. As protein: CASTEPGHDQPQHF.

The CDR3 coding sequence is TGTGCCAGCAGCATTAGAGGGGTCTCCTACAATGAGCAGTTCTTC. It encodes CASSIRGVSYNEQFF. This rearrangement joins TRBV7-2 to TRBJ2-1; possibly TRBD1 or TRBD2 for D (5 bases each). This CDR3 is 15 amino acids long. Germline loops: CDR1 SGHTA, CDR2 FQGNSA. Trimming left V 5 bases short and J 0 bases short, with 11 bases between. Combining the CDR3 with reference TRBV7-2 and TRBJ2-1 gives the whole variable domain GAGVSQSPSNKVTEKGKDVELRCDPISGHTALYWYRQSLGQGLEFLIYFQGNSAPDKSGLPSDRFSAERTGGSVSTLTIQRTQQEDSAVYLCASSIRGVSYNEQFFGPGTRLTVL.

The V gene is TRBV3-1 (or the pseudogene TRBV3-2), the J gene TRBJ2-7, with 12 bases that match TRBD1. From germline, CDR1 is LGHDT and CDR2 YNNKEL (reference sequence). CDR3 length: 16 residues. The V segment lost 1 base and the J segment 6 bases; nucleotides outside the gene matches: 7. The CDR3 DNA follows: TGTGCCAGCAGCCAAGGAGGGACAGGGGGCCAGGGCGAGCAGTACTTC. Translating gives CASSQGGTGGQGEQYF.

V gene TRBV15 combines with J gene TRBJ2-7; D may match TRBD1 or TRBD2 (5 bases each). The CDR3 has 17 residues. Germline V gene lookup returns CDR1 LNHNV and CDR2 YYDKDF (reference sequence). Deletions cut 0 bases from V and 0 bases from J, with 15 bases between. The CDR3 coding sequence is TGTGCCACCAGCAGAGACGGGGCAGACCTCAGCTCCTACGAGCAGTACTTC. The encoded protein is CATSRDGADLSSYEQYF.

This clone was counted a single time. The chain couples TRBV28 to TRBJ2-7, with TRBD1 as a possible D gene (5 bases). The length of the CDR3 is 16 residues. V was trimmed by 3 bases and J by 5 bases, leaving 20 bases between them. CDR1 is MDHEN, CDR2 SYDVKM, per germline. CDR3 DNA: TGTGCCAGCAGTTTCCCACTGGACACTTCGCGCCACGAGCAGTACTTC. Its protein is CASSFPLDTSRHEQYF.

This clone was recorded at least ten times. The rearrangement uses TRBV4-3 and TRBJ2-2; 10 bases match TRBD1. The length of the CDR3 is 17 residues. J lost 5 bases, V lost 0 bases, and 6 bases had no gene match. Germline CDR1 is LGHNA and CDR2 is YSLEER. The CDR3 reads CASSQDPTGGRTGELFF. In DNA, the CDR3 is TGCGCCAGCAGCCAAGATCCGACAGGGGGCCGTACCGGGGAGCTGTTTTTT.

The chain joins TRBV7-9 to TRBJ2-5; no reliable D call. CDR3 size: 14 residues. Germline V gene lookup returns CDR1 SEHNR and CDR2 FQNEAQ (reference sequence). With 3 bases removed from V and 5 bases from J, the gap between germline ends came to 13 bases. CDR3 protein: CASSLGTTPETQYF. CDR3 in DNA: TGTGCCAGCAGCTTGGGCACAACCCCGGAGACCCAGTACTTC. Together with reference TRBV7-9 and TRBJ2-5, the CDR3 gives the full variable domain: DTGVSQNPRHKITKRGQNVTFRCDPISEHNRLYWYRQTLGQGPEFLTYFQNEAQLEKSRLLSDRFSAERPKGSFSTLEIQRTEQGDSAMYLCASSLGTTPETQYFGPGTRLLVL.

The genes are TRBV7-2 and TRBJ2-3, with 9 bases lining up with TRBD1. Germline V lookup: CDR1 SGHTA, CDR2 FQGNSA. The V segment lost 5 bases and the J segment 1 base; nucleotides outside the gene matches: 4. The CDR3 is 15 amino acids. The CDR3 region is CASSRRDRGTDTQYF. The DNA of the CDR3 is TGTGCCAGCAGCCGCCGGGACAGGGGCACAGATACGCAGTATTTT.

This sequence joins TRBV5-4 and TRBJ2-7, with 9 nucleotides matching TRBD2. Looked up from germline, CDR1 is SGHNT and CDR2 is YYREEE (reference sequence). This CDR3 is built from 15 residues. The trim removed 4 bases at V and 4 bases at J, leaving 9 bases unmatched. The CDR3 spells CASSAAGLAMYEQYF. The CDR3 DNA follows: TGTGCCAGCAGCGCGGCGGGACTAGCTATGTACGAGCAGTACTTC.